Reported below is one TCR beta chain. The record originates from a study of blood T cell repertoires in COVID-19. Overall study: Researchers got acute and convalescent COVID-19 samples from the United States, Italy and Spain. Sources were T cells, B-cell-depleted T cells, or PBMCs; the material itself was cDNA or gDNA.

Repertoires were generated with immunoSEQ multiplex PCR, while TCRdb's copy carries only in-frame clones and drops some. The top ten hold around 11% of the sample, which has 22,000 or so clones, approximately 90% seen once. The CDR3 contains 15 residues. The germline CDR1 and CDR2 sequences are SGHTA and FQGNSA. Trimming left V 0 bases short and J 3 bases short, with 9 bases between. The sequencing sample was made of peripheral blood. The receptor comes from a human donor in a cohort sampled during active COVID-19. The donor label of this sample is uncertain. This chain connects TRBV7-2 to TRBJ1-3, with D perhaps matching TRBD1 (6 bases). CDR3 in DNA: TGTGCCAGCAGCTTAGCCGGGACATATGGAAACACCATATATTTT. It translates to CASSLAGTYGNTIYF.